These 10 T cell receptor beta chains share one sample of origin, sequenced in a study of blood T cell repertoires in COVID-19. The table came from immunoSEQ multiplex PCR; TCRdb's copy has only in-frame clones and leaves some out. The sample includes 350,000 to 500,000 clones, around nine tenths of them seen just once. Sequenced input: PBMCs or T cells enriched from blood (not recorded which). Every receptor here comes from a woman younger than 35 who had been exposed to COVID-19.

The chain recombines TRBV6-5 with TRBJ2-7; 11 positions agree with TRBD2. The CDR3 covers 15 residues. The germline gives CDR1 MNHEY, CDR2 SVGAGI. The V and J ends lost 6 bases and 6 bases, in that order; junction bases with no gene match: 10. CDR3: CASRLETLAGAEQYF. The CDR3 coding sequence is TGTGCCAGCAGGCTAGAAACACTAGCGGGAGCCGAGCAGTACTTC.

The rearrangement links TRBV5-1 to TRBJ2-2; a possible D gene is TRBD1 (5 bases). CDR1 is SGHRS and CDR2 is YFSETQ in the germline V gene. Trimming took off 1 base at V and 2 bases at J, with 6 bases between the two ends. This CDR3 comprises 14 residues. CDR3 nucleotides: TGCGCCAGCAGCTTGCGGACAAACACCGGGGAGCTGTTTTTT. Amino acid sequence: CASSLRTNTGELFF.

The chain links TRBV5-1 to TRBJ2-3, with 8 bases matching TRBD2. The trim removed 2 bases at V and 5 bases at J, leaving 16 bases unmatched. Germline V gives CDR1 SGHRS, CDR2 YFSETQ. The CDR3 runs 18 residues. This CDR3 is CASSFRGPGAGVEDTQYF. The CDR3 nucleotides read TGCGCCAGCAGCTTTCGAGGCCCGGGAGCGGGAGTGGAAGATACGCAGTATTTT.

This clone was observed once. This chain uses TRBV12-3 or TRBV12-4 with TRBJ2-7, with D perhaps TRBD1 (6 bases). The CDR3 is made up of 12 amino acids. V lost 6 bases and J 5 bases, leaving 11 bases between the germline ends. CDR3 sequence: CASSPRDNEQYF. The CDR3 DNA sequence: TGTGCCAGCAGCCCTCGGGACAACGAGCAGTACTTC.

This sequence joins TRBV6-4 and TRBJ2-1; TRBD2 matches 8 bases. V was clipped by 0 bases and J by 7 bases; unmatched bases: 11. The CDR3 sequence is 17 residues long. Germline loops: CDR1 MRHNA, CDR2 SNTAGT. CDR3 sequence (DNA): TGTGCCAGCAGTGACTCGTATGGCGGGAGGCTCGGGAATGAGCAGTTCTTC. Protein product: CASSDSYGGRLGNEQFF.

This chain joins TRBV5-1 and TRBJ2-7; 7 nucleotides align to TRBD1. V lost 5 bases, J lost 2 bases, and 7 bases stayed unmatched. The CDR3 spans 14 residues. The germline CDR1 and CDR2 sequences are SGHRS and YFSETQ. CDR3 nucleotides: TGCGCCAGCAGTTATACAGGGGATCCCTACGAGCAGTACTTC. This encodes CASSYTGDPYEQYF.

The gene calls are TRBV28 and TRBJ1-6; D gene ambiguous. The CDR3 totals 12 residues. Germline CDR1 and CDR2: MDHEN and SYDVKM. Trimming removed 6 bases from V and 5 bases from J, with 5 bases in between. Written as DNA, the CDR3 is TGTGCCAGCAGGGCCCATAATTCACCCCTCCACTTT. Translated, it gives CASRAHNSPLHF.

The chain uses TRBV11-1 and TRBJ2-7, with 8 positions matching TRBD1. This CDR3 is 15 amino acids long. The J segment lost 1 base and the V segment lost 5 bases, leaving 7 bases of the junction unmatched. Germline V gives CDR1 SGHAT, CDR2 FQDESV (reference sequence). The CDR3 nucleotides read TGTGCCAGCAGCCAAGGACAGGGCTATTCCTACGAGCAGTACTTC. Protein: CASSQGQGYSYEQYF.

The chain joins TRBV4-1 to TRBJ2-4; TRBD1 is a possible D gene (6 bases). V shed 3 bases and J shed 0 bases, with 15 bases lying between them. The CDR3 sequence is 17 residues long. Per the germline V gene, CDR1 is MGHRA and CDR2 is YSYEKL. The CDR3: CASSHPDRPVAKNIQYF. In nucleotides, the CDR3 is TGCGCCAGCAGCCACCCCGACAGGCCCGTAGCCAAAAACATTCAGTACTTC.

This chain links TRBV3-1 (or the pseudogene TRBV3-2) with TRBJ1-1, with a possible D match to TRBD1 (5 bases). The V gene's germline CDR1 is LGHDT and CDR2 YNNKEL (reference sequence). The V gene lost 0 bases and the J gene lost 9 bases, with 17 bases spanning the gap. The CDR3 contains 15 residues. The CDR3 nucleotides read TGTGCCAGCAGCCAAGACGGACACCCGGTTTCTCAAGCTTTCTTT. Its translation: CASSQDGHPVSQAFF.